This T cell receptor beta chain was identified in a study of shared clonotypes between healthy human individuals (dated by TCRdb to 2020 to 2021). For the study in its entirety: A couple of women and a few men aged 18 to 49 years were included in the cohort. For each donor, CD4 naive and CD4 memory were each run on three plates, CD8 naive on two plates, and CD8 memory on one plate. Leukapheresis yielded between about 0.94 and 8.9 billion PBMCs per donor. Libraries were prepared and TCR repertoires were sequenced by different laboratories using diverse techniques, in order to increase sequencing depth and limit assay-specific biases. To estimate repertoire size and how much clonotype sharing occurs between individuals, the study deeply sequenced the blood TCR repertoires of 4 to 6 healthy adults. Broader findings and caveats from the paper: Pairwise subsampling led to the expectation that sequencing depth would affect the degree of clonotype sharing among donors. Rarefaction of sorted-subset datasets indicated incomplete sequencing despite the large sequencing depth. Compared with non-shared clonotypes, clonotypes shared by all four sorted-subset donors had higher generation probabilities. Naive subsets generally had larger estimated clonotype richness than memory subsets did. Sampling was restricted to blood, and TCR repertoires in tissue are likely to differ from TCR repertoires in blood. Because the study included only a small number of donors, the genetic and exposure-history diversity represented was limited. Across several donors, roughly 5.4% of naive CD4, roughly 3.3% of naive CD8, roughly 2.3% of memory CD4, and approximately 0.4% of memory CD8 clonotypes were shared.

The donors were healthy, HIV-negative adults with no recently reported acute infections or vaccinations. Only Caucasian adults living in Nashville, Tennessee, USA were represented among the donors. CD4+ T cells were enriched by magnetic negative selection, after which naive cells were positively selected on CD45RA and the negative fraction was taken as the memory subset. Blood was obtained by leukapheresis, after which PBMCs were separated by Ficoll-Histopaque density gradient centrifugation and cryopreserved in liquid nitrogen vapor phase. Analytical flow cytometry was used to check the purity and quantity of every magnetically sorted T cell population. Genomic DNA was isolated from every sorted fraction and measured by UV absorbance on a Nanodrop 2000c. Comments on this clone: No antigen is known for it. No much larger clone exists at a distance of one base, and base qualities are not known.

TCR CDR3 regions were amplified from genomic DNA by multiplex PCR using the deep immunoSEQ assay. Genomic DNA extracted from each cell subset was distributed evenly over all wells of several immunoSEQ 96-well plates, and each plate served as one replicate. For sorted subsets, 150 to 200 ng genomic DNA, equal to some 30,000 T cell genomes, was loaded into each replicate PCR. Purified libraries were quantified with a Qubit 3.0 fluorometer, sized on a Bioanalyzer 2100, and re-quantified with the KAPA Library Quantification kit. Each immunoSEQ 96-well plate was sequenced on its own single-read 150-cycle Illumina NextSeq 550 flow cell. Per the original workflow: Because the immunoSEQ output included only junctional sequences and no quality scores, the filtering could not be the same as the filtering used for full-length reads. Sequences were annotated with PyIR, a Python wrapper for IgBLAST v1.9, using IMGT germline references to assign V/J genes and CDR3. Reads with weak V/J assignments (E-value above 1e-6), missing CDR3, stop codons, out-of-frame junctions, or ambiguous translated residues were removed. A V3J clonotype was defined by an identical inferred V gene, J gene, and CDR3 amino acid sequence. To compute the percentage overlap between repertoires, the number of shared unique clonotypes was divided by the size of the smaller repertoire. RTK rarefaction, the Chao1 estimator, and Recon v2.1 estimates of unobserved clonotypes were used to assess repertoire richness. Generation probabilities were computed with OLGA for all TCRbeta clonotypes obtained by the gDNA method from several donors. Here the immuneACCESS table is served through TCRdb, limited to in-frame sequences with V and J called. Missing clones are a known gap in these copies; in checked studies unresolved V genes cover under half, and the rest lacks a known reason. V and J calls and clone size come straight from that table; D and trimming were deduced from the DNA. The sample data list approximately 2.1 million clones, and approximately 93% of these were observed just once. Of the sample, 0.39% is held by the ten largest clones.

V has 4 bases trimmed and J has 4 bases trimmed; junction bases matching no gene number 5. Counted from cysteine to phenylalanine, this CDR3 has 14 amino acids. Left in the record is the CDR3 DNA by itself, 42 bases read in frame from the first base. Via the germline V gene, CDR1 is SQVTM and CDR2 ANQGSEA. The chain is made from TRBV29-1 and TRBJ1-3; 9 bases in the middle match TRBD1. The sequence was obtained from a man between 18 and 29 years old in good health. Some clones in this sample may be carry-over from other donors' samples. The sample taken for sequencing was naive CD4+ T cells from PBMCs. Per the publication, the cell subset or site label means: CD45RA+ positively selected. The CDR3 amino acid sequence is: CSVVDRGIGNTIYF. The DNA is as follows: TGCAGCGTTGTTGACAGGGGGATAGGAAACACCATATATTTT.